This T cell receptor beta chain was sequenced for a study of T cell repertoires in cytomegalovirus infection. Study as a whole: It was the public TCR beta signatures that indicated both CMV infection and matching HLA type.

In TCRdb, the reads were re-called with MiXCR into one record per CDR3 protein. This sample yields fewer than 350,000 distinct CDR3 sequences, of which 15% to 20% are seen a single time; more than 10% belongs to the top ten. Study-level findings and limits: Pooled public TCR beta family frequency picked out CMV carriers with the relevant HLA. Clonotype analysis showed dominance of the ex vivo response by HLA-C-restricted CMV-specific TCR beta clonotypes.

Many counts were recorded for this clonotype. Its antigen is not known. Sequenced material: PBMCs. This TCR was recovered from a human donor in good health (CMV status not recorded). Some clones in this sample may be carry-over from other donors' samples.

CDR3 DNA sequence: TGTGCCAGCAGCTCGGGACAGGGGTCAGAGCCCCAGCATTTT. Translating gives CASSSGQGSEPQHF. The chain employs TRBV7-2 and TRBJ1-5; TRBD1 aligns across 10 bases. This CDR3 contains 14 residues. Germline CDR1 is SGHTA and CDR2 is FQGNSA. V lost 4 bases to trimming and J lost 8 bases; unmatched junction nucleotides: 5. The entire variable domain, with the rest obtained from reference TRBV7-2 and TRBJ1-5, is as follows: GAGVSQSPSNKVTEKGKDVELRCDPISGHTALYWYRQSLGQGLEFLIYFQGNSAPDKSGLPSDRFSAERTGGSVSTLTIQRTQQEDSAVYLCASSSGQGSEPQHFGDGTRLSIL.